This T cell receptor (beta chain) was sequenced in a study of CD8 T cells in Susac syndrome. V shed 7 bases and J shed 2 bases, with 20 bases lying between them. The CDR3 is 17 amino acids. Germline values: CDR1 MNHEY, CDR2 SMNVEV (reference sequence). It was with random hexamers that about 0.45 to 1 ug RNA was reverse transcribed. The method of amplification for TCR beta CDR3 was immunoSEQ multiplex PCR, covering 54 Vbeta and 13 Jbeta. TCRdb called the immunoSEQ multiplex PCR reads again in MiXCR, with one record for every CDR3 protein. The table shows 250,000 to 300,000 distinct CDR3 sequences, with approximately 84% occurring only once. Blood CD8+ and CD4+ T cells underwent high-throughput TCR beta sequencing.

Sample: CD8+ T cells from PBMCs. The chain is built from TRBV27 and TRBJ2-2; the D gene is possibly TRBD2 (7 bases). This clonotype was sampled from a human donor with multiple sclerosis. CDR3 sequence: CASTYRGAGLNTGELFF. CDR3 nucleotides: TGTGCCAGCACCTACCGGGGGGCGGGCTTAAACACCGGGGAGCTGTTTTTT.